These 11 T cell receptor beta chains were sequenced from one sample in a study of technical replicates of blood from several donors. Libraries were prepared by immunoSEQ multiplex PCR; TCRdb keeps only in-frame clonotypes and omits some of them. This repertoire shows 76,000 or so clones, roughly 90% found once; its top ten account for around 0.24%. Material for sequencing was T cells isolated from PBMCs. These receptor sequences come from a human donor in good health.

The genes are TRBV28 and TRBJ2-7, with 9 positions matching TRBD1. The germline V gene has CDR1 MDHEN and CDR2 SYDVKM. The length of the CDR3 is 15 residues. V lost 6 bases and J lost 4; bases outside the gene matches: 10. CDR3 in amino acids: CASSRDREIFYEQYF. CDR3 DNA sequence: TGTGCCAGCAGCAGGGACAGGGAGATATTTTACGAGCAGTACTTC.

The chain combines TRBV2 with TRBJ2-3, with 7 bases identical to TRBD2. Per the germline V gene, CDR1 is SNHLY and CDR2 is FYNNEI. The V and J ends lost 7 bases and 1 base, in that order; junction bases with no gene match: 11. This CDR3 region has 16 residues. The CDR3 DNA reads TGTGCCAGCAACCCTCTGTTCGCGGGGGGCACAGATACGCAGTATTTT. It yields the protein CASNPLFAGGTDTQYF.

The V gene is TRBV4-1, the J gene TRBJ2-3; D is unresolved. Trimming shortened V by 3 bases and J by 2 bases, and 15 bases separated the two germline ends. CDR3 length: 16 residues. The germline gives CDR1 MGHRA, CDR2 YSYEKL. CDR3 protein: CASSQRKESPTDTQYF. CDR3 DNA: TGCGCCAGCAGCCAGAGAAAGGAGAGCCCCACAGATACGCAGTATTTT.

This chain joins TRBV5-5 and TRBJ1-2, with unresolved D. In germline, CDR1 is SGHKS, CDR2 YYEKEE (reference sequence). V was cut by 6 bases and J by 8 bases, with 29 bases left in between. The CDR3 has 17 residues. CDR3 residues: CASNRSPHQRPPSGYTF. The CDR3 DNA sequence: TGTGCCAGCAATAGGAGCCCCCATCAGAGGCCCCCCTCGGGCTACACCTTC.

On this clone: Other DNA sequences within the sample encode an identical CDR3. V gene TRBV27 combines with J gene TRBJ2-1; 11 bases map to TRBD2. Germline assignment: CDR1 MNHEY and CDR2 SMNVEV (reference sequence). V shed 5 bases, J shed 4 bases, and the junction held 4 bases outside the gene matches. This CDR3 contains 15 residues. The CDR3 DNA sequence: TGTGCCAGCAGTCCCGGGACTAGCGGTTACAATGAGCAGTTCTTC. Its protein is CASSPGTSGYNEQFF.

V is TRBV9 and J is TRBJ1-2; possible D gene TRBD1, 6 bases. V lost 4 bases and J lost 2, with 12 bases in between. The CDR3 runs to 14 residues. From germline, CDR1 is SGDLS and CDR2 YYNGEE. The CDR3 DNA reads as TGTGCCAGCAGCCTAACAGGGCTCAACTATGGCTACACCTTC. It codes for CASSLTGLNYGYTF. The complete variable domain, with remaining parts taken from reference TRBV9 and TRBJ1-2, reads DSGVTQTPKHLITATGQRVTLRCSPRSGDLSVYWYQQSLDQGLQFLIQYYNGEERAKGNILERFSAQQFPDLHSELNLSSLELGDSALYFCASSLTGLNYGYTFGSGTRLTVV.

This sequence joins TRBV30 and TRBJ1-4; TRBD1 might be the D (5 bases). Germline CDR1 GTSNPN, CDR2 SVGIG (reference sequence). V lost 5 bases to trimming and J lost 2 bases, with 9 bases between them. There are 13 residues in the CDR3. The CDR3 region is CAWLQETNEKLFF. The CDR3 DNA follows: TGTGCCTGGCTACAGGAGACTAATGAAAAACTGTTTTTT. Combining the CDR3 with reference TRBV30 and TRBJ1-4 gives the whole variable domain SQTIHQWPATLVQPVGSPLSLECTVEGTSNPNLYWYRQAAGRGLQLLFYSVGIGQISSEVPQNLSASRPQDRQFILSSKKLLLSDSGFYLCAWLQETNEKLFFGSGTQLSVL.

The V and J genes are TRBV6-4 and TRBJ1-2, with D maybe TRBD1 (6 bases). V lost 6 bases to trimming and J lost 4 bases, with 15 bases between them. The CDR3 consists of 14 residues. CDR1 MRHNA and CDR2 SNTAGT come from the germline V gene. The CDR3 bases are TGTGCCAGCAGATCGGACAGTCTGGGCTATGGCTACACCTTC. Translating it yields CASRSDSLGYGYTF.

The chain is built from TRBV6-5 and TRBJ2-2; possible D gene TRBD1, 6 bases. The V gene lost 8 bases and the J gene lost 5 bases, with 9 bases spanning the gap. Per germline, CDR1 MNHEY and CDR2 SVGAGI. The CDR3 is 12 residues long. The DNA for the CDR3 is TGTGCCAGCGGTCAGGGGACCGGGGAGCTGTTTTTT. Protein product: CASGQGTGELFF.

The rearrangement joins TRBV4-2 to TRBJ2-4; perhaps TRBD1 as D (5 bases). The germline V gene has CDR1 LGHNA and CDR2 YNFKEQ. This CDR3 comprises 19 residues. V lost 0 bases and J lost 0, with 18 bases in between. CDR3 DNA: TGTGCCAGCAGCCAAGAATTGTATCGGTCAGGGTTAGCCAAAAACATTCAGTACTTC. It specifies CASSQELYRSGLAKNIQYF.

The sample holds one count of this clone. The chain joins TRBV7-8 to TRBJ2-7, with D perhaps TRBD2 (7 bases). The CDR3 is 14 residues long. V shed 1 base and J shed 7 bases, with 14 bases lying between them. From germline, CDR1 is SGHVS and CDR2 FQNEAQ. Written as DNA, the CDR3 is TGTGCCAGCAGCTTAGAGGGGGGAGCGGGGGAGCAGTACTTC. It encodes CASSLEGGAGEQYF.